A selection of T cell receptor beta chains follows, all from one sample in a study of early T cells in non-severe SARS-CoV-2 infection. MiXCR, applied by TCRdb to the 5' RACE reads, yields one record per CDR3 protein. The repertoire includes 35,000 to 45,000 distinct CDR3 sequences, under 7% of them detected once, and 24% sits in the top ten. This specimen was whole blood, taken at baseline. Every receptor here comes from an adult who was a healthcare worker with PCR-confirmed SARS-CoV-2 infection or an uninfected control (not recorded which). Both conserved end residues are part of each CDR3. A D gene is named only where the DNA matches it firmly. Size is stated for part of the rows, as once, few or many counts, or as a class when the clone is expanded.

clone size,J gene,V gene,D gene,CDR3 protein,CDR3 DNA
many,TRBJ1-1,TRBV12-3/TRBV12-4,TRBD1,CASRPTGLNTEAFF,TGTGCCAGCAGGCCGACAGGGCTGAACACTGAAGCTTTCTTT
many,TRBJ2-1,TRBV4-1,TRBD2,CASSPRASGYNEQFF,TGCGCCAGCAGCCCAAGGGCTAGCGGCTACAATGAGCAGTTCTTC
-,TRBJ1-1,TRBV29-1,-,CSDGNTEAFF,TGCAGCGACGGTAACACTGAAGCTTTCTTT
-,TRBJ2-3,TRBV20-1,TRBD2,CSASRQRERNTDTQYF,TGCAGTGCTAGCCGTCAGCGGGAGCGGAACACAGATACGCAGTATTTT
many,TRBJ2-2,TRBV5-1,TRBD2,CASSFRTSVSSTGELFF,TGCGCCAGCAGCTTCAGGACTAGCGTGTCGAGCACCGGGGAGCTGTTTTTT
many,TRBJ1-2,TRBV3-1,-,CASSQAPGQVVGYTF,TGTGCCAGCAGCCAAGCCCCGGGCCAAGTTGTTGGCTACACCTTC
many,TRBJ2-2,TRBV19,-,CASEQGSGGELFF,TGTGCCAGTGAACAGGGTTCGGGAGGGGAGCTGTTTTTT
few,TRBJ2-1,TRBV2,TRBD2,CASSVKREVGEQFF,TGTGCCAGCAGTGTAAAGCGGGAGGTGGGTGAGCAGTTCTTC
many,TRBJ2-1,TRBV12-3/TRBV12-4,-,CASSQAQTYNEQFF,TGTGCCAGCAGTCAAGCACAGACCTACAATGAGCAGTTCTTC
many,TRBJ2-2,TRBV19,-,CASIPEVGTNTGELFF,TGTGCCAGTATCCCAGAGGTGGGAACAAACACCGGGGAGCTGTTTTTT
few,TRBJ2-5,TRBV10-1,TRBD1,CASSDPGTGQETQYF,TGCGCCAGCAGTGACCCTGGGACAGGTCAAGAGACCCAGTACTTC
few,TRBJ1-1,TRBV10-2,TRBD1,CASSGGQEERAFF,TGCGCCAGCAGTGGGGGACAGGAAGAGAGAGCTTTCTTT
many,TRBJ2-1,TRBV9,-,CASSVGTASGNEQFF,TGTGCCAGCAGCGTAGGGACAGCTAGTGGGAATGAGCAGTTCTTC
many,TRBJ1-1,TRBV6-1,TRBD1,CASTADRGRMNTEAFF,TGTGCCAGCACCGCTGACAGGGGTCGGATGAACACTGAAGCTTTCTTT
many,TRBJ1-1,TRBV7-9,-,CASSYLDEAFF,TGTGCCAGCAGCTATCTCGATGAAGCTTTCTTT
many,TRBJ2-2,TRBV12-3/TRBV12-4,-,CASRASLANTGELFF,TGTGCCAGCAGAGCCTCACTAGCGAACACCGGGGAGCTGTTTTTT
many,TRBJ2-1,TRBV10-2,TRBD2,CASSDREAWEQFF,TGCGCCAGCAGTGATCGGGAGGCCTGGGAGCAGTTCTTC
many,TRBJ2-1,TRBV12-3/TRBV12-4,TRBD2,CASSQLAGGPNEQFF,TGTGCCAGCAGCCAACTAGCGGGAGGGCCCAATGAGCAGTTCTTC
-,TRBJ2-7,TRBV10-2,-,CASSELSTGEQYF,TGCGCCAGCAGTGAGTTAAGTACGGGTGAGCAGTACTTC
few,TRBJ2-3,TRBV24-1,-,CATSAGRGTDTQYF,TGTGCCACCAGTGCAGGACGGGGCACAGATACGCAGTATTTT
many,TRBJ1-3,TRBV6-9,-,CAIRPGCPGNTIYF,TGTGCCATCCGCCCAGGGTGTCCTGGAAACACCATATATTTT
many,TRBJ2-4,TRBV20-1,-,CSAREGKGAGNIQYF,TGCAGTGCTAGAGAGGGGAAGGGAGCTGGGAACATTCAGTACTTC
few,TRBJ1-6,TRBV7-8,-,CASSLLSSYNSPLHF,TGTGCCAGCAGCTTATTATCCTCCTATAATTCACCCCTCCACTTT
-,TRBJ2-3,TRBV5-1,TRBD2,CASSLGRGEDTQYF,TGCGCCAGCAGCTTGGGCCGGGGGGAAGATACGCAGTATTTT
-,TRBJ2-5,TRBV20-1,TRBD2,CSSLGAGGSDTGTQYF,TGCAGTTCCCTGGGAGCGGGAGGCTCTGATACAGGGACCCAGTACTTC
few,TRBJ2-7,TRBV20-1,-,CSGSSLALAYEQYF,TGCAGTGGAAGTAGTCTAGCCCTAGCCTACGAGCAGTACTTC